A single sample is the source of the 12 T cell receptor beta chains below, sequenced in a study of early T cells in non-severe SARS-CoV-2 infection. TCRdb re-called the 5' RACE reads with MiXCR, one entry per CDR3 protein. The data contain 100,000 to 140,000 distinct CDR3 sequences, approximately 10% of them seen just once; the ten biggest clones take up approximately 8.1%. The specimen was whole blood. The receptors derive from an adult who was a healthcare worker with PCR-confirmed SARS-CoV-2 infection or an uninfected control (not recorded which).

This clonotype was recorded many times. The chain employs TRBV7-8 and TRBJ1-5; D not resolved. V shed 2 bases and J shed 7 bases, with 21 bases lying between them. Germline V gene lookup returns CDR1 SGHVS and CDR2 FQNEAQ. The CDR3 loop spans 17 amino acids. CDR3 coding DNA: TGTGCCAGCAGCTTAATGCGGTGGGTCACAAGTAGGCAGCCCCAGCATTTT. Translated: CASSLMRWVTSRQPQHF.

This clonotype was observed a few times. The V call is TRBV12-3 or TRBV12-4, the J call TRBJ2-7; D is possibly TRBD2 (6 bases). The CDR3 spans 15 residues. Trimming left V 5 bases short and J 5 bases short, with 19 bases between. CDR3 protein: CASSQGGMSWHEQYF. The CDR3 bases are TGTGCCAGCAGTCAGGGCGGGATGAGTTGGCACGAGCAGTACTTC.

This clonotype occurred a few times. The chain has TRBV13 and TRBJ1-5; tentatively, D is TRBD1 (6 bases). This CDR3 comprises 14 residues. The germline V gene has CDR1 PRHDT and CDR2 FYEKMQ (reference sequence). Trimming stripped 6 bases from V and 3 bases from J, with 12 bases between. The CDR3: CASSRRQDNQPQHF. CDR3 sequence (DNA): TGTGCCAGCAGTCGTCGACAGGACAATCAGCCCCAGCATTTT.

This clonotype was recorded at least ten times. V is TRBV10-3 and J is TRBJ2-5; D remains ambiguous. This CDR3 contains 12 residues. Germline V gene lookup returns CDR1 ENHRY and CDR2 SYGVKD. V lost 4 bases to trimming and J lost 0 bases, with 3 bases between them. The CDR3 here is CAISANQETQYF. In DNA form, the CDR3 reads TGTGCCATCAGTGCTAACCAAGAGACCCAGTACTTC.

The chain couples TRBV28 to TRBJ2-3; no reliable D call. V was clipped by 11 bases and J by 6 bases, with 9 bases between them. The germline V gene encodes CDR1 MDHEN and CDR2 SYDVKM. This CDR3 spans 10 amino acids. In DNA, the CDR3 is TGTGCCCGGCCCCCCGATACGCAGTATTTT. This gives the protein CARPPDTQYF. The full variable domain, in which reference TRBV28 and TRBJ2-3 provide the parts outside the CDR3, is DVKVTQSSRYLVKRTGEKVFLECVQDMDHENMFWYRQDPGLGLRLIYFSYDVKMKEKGDIPEGYSVSREKKERFSLILESASTNQTSMYLCARPPDTQYFGPGTRLTVL.

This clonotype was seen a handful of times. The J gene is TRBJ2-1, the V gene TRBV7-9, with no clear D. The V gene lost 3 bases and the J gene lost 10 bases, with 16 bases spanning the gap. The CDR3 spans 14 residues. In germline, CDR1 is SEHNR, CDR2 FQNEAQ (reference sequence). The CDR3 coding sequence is TGTGCCAGCAGCTTCCGAAATGCTAATGAAGAGCAGTTCTTC. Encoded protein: CASSFRNANEEQFF.

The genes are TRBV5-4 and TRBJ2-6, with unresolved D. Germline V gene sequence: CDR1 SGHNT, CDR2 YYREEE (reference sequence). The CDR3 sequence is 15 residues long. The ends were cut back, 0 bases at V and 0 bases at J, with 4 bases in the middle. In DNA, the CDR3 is TGTGCCAGCAGCTTGGACGCCTCTGGGGCCAACGTCCTGACTTTC. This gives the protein CASSLDASGANVLTF.

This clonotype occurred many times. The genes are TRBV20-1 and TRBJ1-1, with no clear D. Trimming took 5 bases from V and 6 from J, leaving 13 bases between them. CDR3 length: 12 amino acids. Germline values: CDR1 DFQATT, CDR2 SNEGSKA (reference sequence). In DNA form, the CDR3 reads TGCAGTGCTCGGCGCACCGACTCTGAAGCTTTCTTT. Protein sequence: CSARRTDSEAFF.

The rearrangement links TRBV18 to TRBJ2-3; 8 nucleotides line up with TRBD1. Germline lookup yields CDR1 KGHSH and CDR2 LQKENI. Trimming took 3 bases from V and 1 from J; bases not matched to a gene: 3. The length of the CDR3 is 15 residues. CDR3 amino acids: CASSPLGQGTDTQYF. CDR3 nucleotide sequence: TGTGCCAGCTCACCCTTGGGACAGGGCACAGATACGCAGTATTTT.

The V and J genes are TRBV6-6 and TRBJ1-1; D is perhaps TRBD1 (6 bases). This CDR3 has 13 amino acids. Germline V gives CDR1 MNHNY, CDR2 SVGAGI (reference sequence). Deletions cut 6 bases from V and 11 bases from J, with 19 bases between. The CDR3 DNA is TGTGCCAGCAGGCGTTCGGTCTCGGGACACGCTTTCTTT. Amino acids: CASRRSVSGHAFF.

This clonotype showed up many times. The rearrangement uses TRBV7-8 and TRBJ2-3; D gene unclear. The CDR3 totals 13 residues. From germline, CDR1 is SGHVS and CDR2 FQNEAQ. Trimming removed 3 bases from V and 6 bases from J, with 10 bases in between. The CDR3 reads CASSFNELDTQYF. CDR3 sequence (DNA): TGTGCCAGCAGCTTTAATGAGCTTGATACGCAGTATTTT.

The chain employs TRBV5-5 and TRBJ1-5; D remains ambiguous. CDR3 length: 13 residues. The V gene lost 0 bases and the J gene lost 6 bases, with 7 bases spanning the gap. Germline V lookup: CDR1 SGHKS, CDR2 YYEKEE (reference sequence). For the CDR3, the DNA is TGTGCCAGCAGCTTGGCCTCAGGTCAGCCCCAGCATTTT. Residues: CASSLASGQPQHF.